This T cell receptor (beta chain) originates from a study of radiation and T cells in renal cell carcinoma. Study-wide background: Nephrectomy followed 15 Gy stereotactic body radiation by 4 weeks. Study results and caveats: From baseline, blood top tumor clonotypes peaked at 2 weeks post-radiation.

Concerning this clone itself: Its target is not known.

Sample time point: baseline pretreatment blood. The treatment: 15 Gy SBRT to primary tumor, nephrectomy 4 weeks later. This renal cell carcinoma was of the clear cell type. The CDR3 runs 14 residues. Losses at the gene ends were 10 bases for V and 4 bases for J; bases not matched to a gene: 8. Looked up from germline, CDR1 is ENHRY and CDR2 is SYGVKD. Produced via immunoSEQ multiplex PCR; TCRdb's table is partial and in-frame only. This table holds 120,000 to 150,000 clones, around four fifths found once. Sequenced material: blood, taken from a patient whose treatment included radiotherapy and nephrectomy. This chain connects TRBV10-3 to TRBJ1-1, with 11 bases fitting TRBD1. The TCR sequence derives from a woman aged 45-59 years with renal cell carcinoma. CDR3 loop: CASDPGQGVTEAFF. The CDR3, as DNA: TGTGCCAGCGATCCGGGACAGGGGGTCACTGAAGCTTTCTTT.